This T cell receptor beta chain is drawn from a study of glioma-infiltrating T cells. There are many counts of this clonotype. Its antigen is not identified. The iRepertoire nested amplicon-rescue multiplex PCR amplified TCR alpha and beta CDR3s from RNA. Tissue mRNA or PBMC total RNA, roughly 100-400 ng, went into one-step reverse transcription and amplification. TCRdb called the multiplex PCR reads again in MiXCR, with one record for every CDR3 protein. The sample carries approximately 110,000 distinct CDR3 sequences, roughly 24% recorded once. Study outcomes and limitations: Tissue-blood divergence was below expectation in non-neoplastic patients, above in gliomas. Very few CDR3 sequences were shared between tissue and blood.

Germline CDR1 is LGHDT and CDR2 is YNNKEL (reference sequence). This CDR3 contains 12 residues. V lost 0 bases to trimming and J lost 0 bases, with 0 bases between them. The chain combines TRBV3-1 with TRBJ2-7; D uncertain. The sequence came from a human donor with low-grade glioma or glioblastoma, undergoing nonglioma brain surgery, or in good health (not recorded which). Sequencing input: glioma tissue, nonneoplastic brain tissue, or PBMCs (not recorded which). The CDR3, as DNA: TGTGCCAGCAGCCAAGACTCCTACGAGCAGTACTTC. This translates into CASSQDSYEQYF.